These 26 T cell receptor beta chains were all obtained from the same sample, sequenced in a study of cytomegalovirus exposure and HLA in healthy donors. Amplification used 60 Vbeta primers and 13 Jbeta primers. The assay was immunoSEQ multiplex PCR, and TCRdb's table has in-frame clones only and misses some. The sample comprises tens of thousands of clones, roughly 77% of which are singletons, and roughly a quarter rests with the top ten. The sample consisted of PBMCs. These receptor sequences come from a woman in her thirties or forties in good health and CMV-seropositive.

This rearrangement joins TRBV7-2 to TRBJ1-6, with no clear D. V lost 4 bases to trimming and J lost 7 bases, with 17 bases between them. Germline V lookup: CDR1 SGHTA, CDR2 FQGNSA. This CDR3 spans 16 amino acids. CDR3 bases: TGTGCCAGCAGCTCGGGTATGGCAGCGAGGAATTCACCCCTCCACTTT. Its translation is CASSSGMAARNSPLHF.

The gene calls are TRBV6-1 and TRBJ2-3, with 7 positions matching TRBD2. V was pared by 5 bases and J by 2 bases, with 4 bases of the junction left unmatched. Germline V gives CDR1 MNHNS, CDR2 SASEGT. CDR3 length: 14 amino acids. This CDR3 is CASSPGGTTDTQYF. The CDR3 nucleotides read TGTGCCAGCAGTCCGGGAGGTACCACAGATACGCAGTATTTT.

The chain joins TRBV9 to TRBJ2-1, with TRBD2 matching 9 bases. Germline V gene lookup returns CDR1 SGDLS and CDR2 YYNGEE. V lost 4 bases to trimming and J lost 8 bases; unmatched junction nucleotides: 10. CDR3 length equals 15 residues. CDR3 nucleotides: TGTGCCAGCAGCAGGGGCGGGGGGGCCTTGGATGAGCAGTTCTTC. It yields the protein CASSRGGGALDEQFF.

The rearrangement uses TRBV5-1 and TRBJ2-2; D might be TRBD1 (5 bases). Trimming shortened V by 4 bases and J by 3 bases, and 10 bases separated the two germline ends. This CDR3 contains 14 residues. Germline CDR1 and CDR2: SGHRS and YFSETQ. The CDR3 sequence is CASSLRQHTGELFF. The CDR3 coding sequence is TGCGCCAGCAGCCTCAGACAGCACACCGGGGAGCTGTTTTTT. The full variable domain, its missing parts supplied by reference TRBV5-1 and TRBJ2-2, is KAGVTQTPRYLIKTRGQQVTLSCSPISGHRSVSWYQQTPGQGLQFLFEYFSETQRNKGNFPGRFSGRQFSNSRSEMNVSTLELGDSALYLCASSLRQHTGELFFGEGSRLTVL.

This chain uses TRBV2 with TRBJ2-4; the D is unclear. The CDR3 has 16 residues. V lost 4 bases and J lost 0, with 13 bases in between. Germline CDR1 is SNHLY and CDR2 is FYNNEI. The CDR3 DNA sequence: TGTGCCAGCAGTGGTACATTAACCCTAGCCAAAAACATTCAGTACTTC. Encoded protein: CASSGTLTLAKNIQYF.

The CDR3 DNA sequence: TGTGCCAGCGGTCCCGGGACAGGAGGTCAGCCCCAGCATTTT. It is translated as CASGPGTGGQPQHF. This rearrangement joins TRBV5-5 to TRBJ1-5; the match to TRBD1 covers 8 bases. Trimming took 7 bases from V and 6 from J; bases not matched to a gene: 9. Germline V gene sequence: CDR1 SGHKS, CDR2 YYEKEE (reference sequence). This CDR3 is built from 14 residues.

The chain uses TRBV19 and TRBJ2-1; D gene ambiguous. Germline V gives CDR1 LNHDA, CDR2 SQIVND (reference sequence). The V and J ends lost 6 bases and 4 bases respectively, with 4 bases between them. The CDR3 is 11 residues long. The CDR3, as DNA: TGTGCCAGTAGCACATACAATGAGCAGTTCTTC. Translation: CASSTYNEQFF.

The chain carries TRBV6-5 and TRBJ2-7; 9 bases fit TRBD1. CDR3 length: 14 amino acids. Trimming cost V 4 bases and J 6 bases; bases outside gene matches: 7. CDR1 and CDR2 (germline): MNHEY, SVGAGI. CDR3 sequence reads: CASSLDRGRGEQYF. As DNA, the CDR3 is TGTGCCAGCAGTTTGGACAGGGGTAGAGGCGAGCAGTACTTC.

The CDR3 is CASSMRGAGTEAFF. The CDR3 DNA reads as TGTGCCAGCAGTATGAGGGGTGCGGGGACTGAAGCTTTCTTT. The chain couples TRBV27 to TRBJ1-1; possible D gene TRBD1, 5 bases. CDR1 is MNHEY and CDR2 is SMNVEV in the germline V gene (reference sequence). Trimming took 5 bases from V and 5 from J, leaving 15 bases between them. This CDR3 spans 14 amino acids.

This chain links TRBV19 with TRBJ2-3, with TRBD1 identical over 10 bases. V lost 0 bases to trimming and J lost 4 bases; unmatched junction nucleotides: 1. Per germline, CDR1 LNHDA and CDR2 SQIVND (reference sequence). The CDR3 contains 15 residues. CDR3 in amino acids: CASSIDGTGADTQYF. CDR3 nucleotide sequence: TGTGCCAGTAGTATAGATGGGACAGGGGCAGATACGCAGTATTTT.

The chain couples TRBV7-9 to TRBJ1-4, with a tentative D call TRBD1 (5 bases). In germline, CDR1 is SEHNR, CDR2 FQNEAQ (reference sequence). V was pared by 3 bases and J by 0 bases, with 14 bases between. The length of the CDR3 is 17 residues. The CDR3 nucleotides read TGTGCCAGCAGCTTGGCAGGGATAGGGGCAACTAATGAAAAACTGTTTTTT. The encoded protein is CASSLAGIGATNEKLFF.

This clone was seen a handful of times. The chain uses TRBV7-2 and TRBJ1-2, with 9 positions matching TRBD1. Trimming removed 3 bases from V and 4 bases from J; junction bases left unmatched: 6. Germline CDR1 is SGHTA and CDR2 is FQGNSA. This CDR3 has 15 amino acids. CDR3 loop: CASSFTGQGFYGYTF. CDR3 DNA: TGTGCCAGCAGCTTTACGGGACAGGGATTCTATGGCTACACCTTC.

Comment on this clone: The germline gene is not matched at one end of the junction; a read error may be the cause. In DNA form, the CDR3 reads TGTGCCAGTAGTATAGATTTGGAGTCAGGACTGCTTTTT. It codes for CASSIDLESGLLF. The J gene is TRBJ1-4, the V gene TRBV19; no clear D. This CDR3 has 13 amino acids. Germline V gives CDR1 LNHDA, CDR2 SQIVND (reference sequence).

The chain uses TRBV9 and TRBJ2-3; 8 nucleotides match TRBD1. The CDR3 has 14 amino acids. With V trimmed by 3 bases and J by 4 bases, 4 bases remained unmatched. Germline values: CDR1 SGDLS, CDR2 YYNGEE. DNA for the CDR3: TGTGCCAGCAGCGGGACAGGGTGGGCAGATACGCAGTATTTT. Amino acids: CASSGTGWADTQYF.

The rearrangement joins TRBV6-1 to TRBJ2-1, with D perhaps matching TRBD2 (6 bases). The CDR3 sequence is 13 residues long. Deletions cut 8 bases from V and 5 bases from J, with 13 bases between. Germline CDR1 is MNHNS and CDR2 is SASEGT. CDR3 bases: TGTGCCAGCGTCCTGTCGGGGGACAATGAGCAGTTCTTC. This sequence encodes CASVLSGDNEQFF.

The rearrangement links TRBV7-9 to TRBJ2-7; 8 bases match TRBD2. The CDR3 spans 15 residues. From germline, CDR1 is SEHNR and CDR2 FQNEAQ (reference sequence). After removal of 2 bases from V and 2 bases from J, the junction contained 5 bases not matched to a gene. CDR3 loop: CASSLTGGGTYEQYF. In DNA, the CDR3 is TGTGCCAGCAGCTTAACGGGCGGGGGGACCTACGAGCAGTACTTC.

This clone showed up just once. The V and J genes are TRBV7-8 and TRBJ2-5; D is ambiguous. The germline gives CDR1 SGHVS, CDR2 FQNEAQ. Between the trimmed V and J ends, which lost 3 bases and 4 bases, there was a span of 6 bases. This CDR3 has 12 amino acids. CDR3 residues: CASSFSGETQYF. The CDR3 nucleotides are TGTGCCAGCAGCTTTTCGGGAGAGACCCAGTACTTC.

Only a few counts were recorded for this clone. This chain joins TRBV30 and TRBJ1-5; maybe TRBD1 (5 bases). Germline CDR1 and CDR2: GTSNPN and SVGIG (reference sequence). Trimming stripped 1 base from V and 5 bases from J, with 9 bases between. The CDR3 is 13 residues long. The CDR3 nucleotides are TGTGCCTGGAGTGAGGGGATGGATCAGCCCCAGCATTTT. This codes for CAWSEGMDQPQHF. The whole variable domain, filled in from reference TRBV30 and TRBJ1-5, reads SQTIHQWPATLVQPVGSPLSLECTVEGTSNPNLYWYRQAAGRGLQLLFYSVGIGQISSEVPQNLSASRPQDRQFILSSKKLLLSDSGFYLCAWSEGMDQPQHFGDGTRLSIL.

The rearrangement uses TRBV7-6 and TRBJ1-1, with 7 bases lining up with TRBD1. The J segment lost 3 bases and the V segment lost 5 bases, leaving 3 bases of the junction unmatched. Germline loops: CDR1 SGHVS, CDR2 FNYEAQ. The CDR3 is 13 amino acids. In DNA, the CDR3 is TGTGCCAGCAGCCAAACAGGGGACACTGAAGCTTTCTTT. Amino acid sequence: CASSQTGDTEAFF.

The rearrangement joins TRBV9 to TRBJ1-2, with D possibly TRBD1 on 5 matching bases. Germline V gene data show CDR1 as SGDLS and CDR2 as YYNGEE. The V and J ends lost 4 bases and 1 base respectively, with 14 bases between them. The CDR3 spans 15 residues. In DNA, the CDR3 is TGTGCCAGCAGCCCGCGACGACAGATTAACTATGGCTACACCTTC. This translates into CASSPRRQINYGYTF.

The chain has TRBV6-6 and TRBJ2-7; the D gene is possibly TRBD1 (6 bases). Germline V lookup: CDR1 MNHNY, CDR2 SVGAGI (reference sequence). The CDR3 length is 14 residues. With 6 bases removed from V and 8 bases from J, the gap between germline ends came to 20 bases. The CDR3 sequence: CASRVTNRDVKQYF. CDR3 nucleotides: TGTGCCAGCAGAGTTACGAACAGGGACGTTAAGCAGTACTTC.

There are a few counts of this clone. The chain couples TRBV5-1 to TRBJ2-6; D is ambiguous. V shed 5 bases and J shed 3 bases, with 12 bases lying between them. CDR3 length: 15 residues. Per the germline V gene, CDR1 is SGHRS and CDR2 is YFSETQ. The CDR3 is CASRPGPVGANVLTF. CDR3 nucleotide sequence: TGCGCCAGCAGACCCGGTCCGGTTGGGGCCAACGTCCTGACTTTC.

The V gene is TRBV4-3, the J gene TRBJ1-4; D gene ambiguous. Trimming pared 0 bases from V and 3 bases from J, leaving 11 bases between. Germline loops: CDR1 LGHNA, CDR2 YSLEER. The CDR3 loop spans 16 amino acids. The DNA of the CDR3 is TGCGCCAGCAGCCAAGATCCGGCAGCGGCTAATGAAAAACTGTTTTTT. This codes for CASSQDPAAANEKLFF.

V usage is TRBV7-8 and J usage is TRBJ1-3, with TRBD1 as a possible D gene (6 bases). V was pared by 4 bases and J by 1 base, with 8 bases between. CDR3 length equals 14 residues. The germline gives CDR1 SGHVS, CDR2 FQNEAQ. CDR3 nucleotides: TGTGCCAGCAGCTCAGGGGTGTCTGGAAACACCATATATTTT. Translating gives CASSSGVSGNTIYF.

CDR3 sequence reads: CASSLSSGGALGGANVLTF. CDR3 DNA sequence: TGTGCCAGCAGCTTGAGTAGCGGGGGGGCCCTGGGAGGGGCCAACGTCCTGACTTTC. The rearrangement links TRBV5-4 to TRBJ2-6, with 11 bases matching TRBD2. In germline, CDR1 is SGHNT, CDR2 YYREEE (reference sequence). The CDR3 spans 19 residues. The ends lost 1 base at V and 4 bases at J; junction bases unmatched: 10.

The chain is built from TRBV6-4 and TRBJ2-6; TRBD1 is a possible D gene (6 bases). The CDR3 loop spans 16 amino acids. The germline CDR1 and CDR2 sequences are MRHNA and SNTAGT. Between the trimmed V and J ends, which lost 6 bases and 4 bases, there was a span of 16 bases. CDR3 DNA: TGTGCCAGCAGCTCGTCCTCAGGGGCCGGGGCCAACGTCCTGACTTTC. It is translated as CASSSSSGAGANVLTF.